This T cell receptor (beta chain) was recovered during a study of OX40 agonist ivuxolimab in advanced cancers. In the study overall: The costimulatory receptor OX40 (CD134) was targeted by ivuxolimab, a fully human IgG2 agonistic monoclonal antibody. Intravenous ivuxolimab was administered to patients every 2 weeks at six dose levels: 0.01, 0.1, 0.3, 1.5, 3 and 10 mg/kg. Of the roughly 54 dose-escalation patients, hepatocellular carcinoma was present in approximately 20, melanoma in some 15, renal cell carcinoma in 9 and head and neck cancer in 9. The dose-escalation cohort was roughly 80% male with a mean age of around 62 years, ranging from roughly 23 to 85. Patients were allowed to have had prior anti-PD-1, anti-PD-L1 or anti-CTLA-4 therapy, and around two fifths of the dose-escalation patients had been treated with checkpoint inhibitors. Partial responses occurred in three dose-escalation patients, of whom one had hepatocellular carcinoma and two had cutaneous melanoma. The purpose of peripheral TCRbeta sequencing was to test whether ivuxolimab changed TCR sequence diversity and led to clonal T-cell expansion. The monotherapy dose-escalation portion (N of about 50 patients) of the phase I ivuxolimab trial is reported in the paper. What the study reported, not specific to this receptor: At doses from 0.1 to 3.0 mg/kg, clonal expansion was seen in both CD4+ and CD8+ blood T cells between baseline and week 6. After ivuxolimab, expanded clones were on average more numerous among CD8+ T cells than among CD4+ T cells. In the 0.1-3.0 mg/kg groups, partial responders had among the lowest normalized peripheral clonal expansion, particularly in CD8+ T cells. Low levels of normalized T-cell clonal expansion were also shown by some nonresponding patients. The antigen specificity of the peripheral T cells that underwent clonal expansion was not determined.

To note about this clone: What this receptor recognizes is not known. The sample holds no much larger clone one base away, and base qualities are not on file.

To sequence the TCRbeta CDR3 region, genomic DNA was isolated from the sorted cells. The immunoSEQ Assay was used for sequencing of TCRbeta CDR3 regions. TCRdb's version of the immuneACCESS table is confined to in-frame rearrangements and falls short of the full clone set. An unresolved V gene accounts for under half of the shortfall where checked; the remainder is of unknown origin. The sample data list roughly 40,000 clones, and approximately 86% of these were observed just once. About an eighth of the sample comes from the top ten. Patients with autoimmune disease history or receiving systemic immunosuppression were excluded from the trial. In every dose cohort, peripheral blood was drawn for TCR sequencing at baseline, cycle 4 day 1, and cycle 7 day 1. The samples were taken from a phase I, first-in-human, multicenter, open-label dose-escalation trial of ivuxolimab. Adults with locally advanced or metastatic melanoma, renal cell, hepatocellular, or head and neck squamous cell carcinoma were enrolled in the trial. Before TCR sequencing, CD4+ and CD8+ T cells were separately sorted from peripheral blood.

Between the V and J ends, shortened by 0 bases and 8 bases respectively, the junction contains 13 bases. Including cysteine and phenylalanine, the CDR3 has 14 amino acids. The kept DNA is CDR3 alone, 42 bases in frame from the first base. Looking up the germline V gene yields CDR1 LGHNA and CDR2 YSLEER. This TCR was recovered from an adult with an advanced solid tumor such as melanoma, head and neck, liver or kidney cancer. The source material was CD4+ or CD8+ T cells sorted from blood, sampled in a trial of the OX40 agonist ivuxolimab. Recombination joined TRBV4-3 with TRBJ1-2; the D region possibly corresponds to TRBD1 (6 bases align). The CDR3 protein sequence reads: CASSQDRGSRGYTF. The base sequence is TGCGCCAGCAGCCAAGATAGGGGGAGTCGCGGCTACACCTTC.